This TCR beta chain was retrieved from a study of blood T cell repertoires in COVID-19. For the study at large: The study drew acute and convalescent COVID-19 samples from the United States, Italy and Spain. The cDNA or gDNA used as material had been derived from T cells, B-cell-depleted T cells, or PBMCs.

Measured with immunoSEQ multiplex PCR; TCRdb has only the in-frame clones, and not every one. The sample records about 93,000 clones, roughly 90% being singletons. The germline V and J ends were trimmed by 3 bases and 5 bases, with 8 bases remaining between them. CDR3 length equals 13 residues. Germline CDR1 KGHSH, CDR2 LQKENI. The specimen was peripheral blood. The source is a man aged 50 or older with acute or convalescent COVID-19. The chain has TRBV18 and TRBJ1-5; a possible D gene is TRBD1 (5 bases). The CDR3 is CASSPDRYQPQHF. Here the CDR3 DNA reads TGTGCCAGCTCACCCGACAGATATCAGCCCCAGCATTTT.